This T cell receptor beta chain comes out of a study of T cells in Graves' hyperthyroidism and ophthalmopathy (dated by TCRdb to the late 2010s). Concerning the study at large: To identify distinguishing TCR V-J signatures, a discovery cohort of 95 to 100 patients was used, comprising some 45 with Graves' ophthalmopathy and 57 with stable Graves' hyperthyroidism. Whether ophthalmopathy could be predicted prospectively was tested in an independent validation cohort made up of about 20 hyperthyroidism patients plus 17 patients who later progressed to ophthalmopathy. The roughly 100 discovery patients were divided at random into training and test sets in a 7:3 ratio. In several Graves' hyperthyroidism patients, the study also compared T-cell repertoires from thyroid tissue with T-cell repertoires from blood. Following sampling, methimazole starting at 30 mg daily was given to hyperthyroidism patients, and high-dose intravenous methylprednisolone was given to ophthalmopathy patients. The paper describes TCR Vbeta CDR3 sequencing of 120 to 150 peripheral blood samples, made up of 43 ophthalmopathy patients, around 78 hyperthyroidism patients and some 17 progressor patients. General findings and caveats noted by the study authors: During validation, the model predicted progression to ophthalmopathy a median of about 5.9 months ahead of onset, with around 65% sensitivity and 72% to 85% specificity. Sample size was not statistically predetermined, and investigators were not blinded to group allocation. A 13 V-J signature model separated ophthalmopathy from stable hyperthyroidism, with nearly 90% sensitivity and 81% to 83% specificity in cross-validation and 80%/75% in testing. Most expanded thyroid clonotypes (frequency above 0.001) were also found in blood, which suggests that blood repertoires may mirror thyroid immune responses.

Turning to this clonotype: It lacks a known antigen. No base quality values were provided; no much bigger clone lies one nucleotide off.

From the cysteine up to the phenylalanine, the CDR3 has a length of 13 residues. Of all the DNA, just the CDR3 is kept, 39 bases in frame from base 1. CDR1 KGHSH and CDR2 LQKENI were looked up in the germline V gene. V sheds 3 bases and J sheds 4 bases, leaving 10 bases between their ends. Graves' hyperthyroidism was defined as stable when no progression to ophthalmopathy occurred over 18 months of follow-up. Hyperthyroidism patients were newly diagnosed, had a disease duration of under 2 months, and were aged 18 to 65 years. The study excluded patients with uncontrolled infections, other autoimmune diseases, pregnancy or lactation. Diagnoses were based on clinical symptoms, serum thyroxine and TRAb, thyroid ultrasound and orbital computed tomography. Total RNA was extracted with Trizol reagent, and quality was checked on an Agilent 2100 Bioanalyzer. Amplification of TCR beta CDR3 regions was carried out from RNA transcripts. The first round of RT-PCR for the TCR CDR3 was performed with the HTBI primer set and the Qiagen OneStep RT-PCR kit. Libraries were constructed in a second round of multiplex PCR, after which size selection and purification were performed. Sequencing of the libraries was done on an Illumina HiSeq2000 using paired-end 100 bp reads. In the original analysis: SOAPnuke was used to process the raw data, throwing out any read that contained adapters or uncalled bases, had a mean Phred below 15, or lacked an exact constant-primer or identifier match. COPE v1.2.5 was used to merge the high-quality paired reads, and each unique nucleotide sequence was defined as a clonotype. MiTCR v1.1 was used to align the clonotypes against IMGT TRBV, TRBD and TRBJ reference segments. The analysis included only V-J combinations with a frequency above 0.0001, which together covered 98% to 99.2% of the repertoires. A TCS score was defined as the ratio between F50 (clonal expansion) and ExV (chaos), using BLOSUM62-based TCRdist between CDR3 peptides within each V-J. Welch's t-statistics and random forest reduced around 520 V-J features to 10 to 15, which were used in a naive Bayes classifier (R e1071). The Morisita-Horn index was used to measure how similar the thyroid and blood repertoires were. The public reads were run again by TCRdb, first through fastp at Q25 and then through MiXCR, and only productive beta chains were kept. Each entry merges the rows of one CDR3 protein and shows their most common DNA and genes. These V and J calls derive from TCRdb rather than the authors' analysis. This sample comprises 610,000 or so distinct CDR3 sequences, around 42% of them detected only once. The ten largest clones add up to approximately 7.5% of the sample.

The rearranged chain carries TRBV18 and TRBJ2-7; the D region possibly corresponds to TRBD1 (6 bases align). This TCR was sampled from a young woman with Graves' hyperthyroidism. The sample consisted of peripheral blood or thyroid tissue (not recorded which). The CDR3 is CASSPQGMYEQYF. In nucleotides, the sequence is TGTGCCAGCTCACCCCAGGGGATGTACGAGCAGTACTTC.